A single sample gave rise to the 24 T cell receptor beta chains below, sequenced in a study of T cell repertoires in aging, cancer and after chemotherapy. Amplification of TCR beta used genomic DNA extracted from peripheral blood. TRB rearrangements spanning V, D and J were amplified using mixed TRB-A/B primers. TCRdb fed the multiplex PCR reads into MiXCR, producing one record per CDR3 protein. Of 1,500 to 2,000 distinct CDR3 sequences listed, 23% are singletons. The sample consisted of blood. The receptor set was obtained from a human donor with a solid tumor.

By sample fraction, this clonotype is medium-sized. This chain uses TRBV7-2 with TRBJ2-3; a weak D match, TRBD1 (5 bases). Trimming removed 5 bases at V and 2 bases at J, with 8 bases between. This CDR3 is 13 amino acids long. Per the germline V gene, CDR1 is SGHTA and CDR2 is FQGNSA. CDR3 sequence: CASSPTVTDTQYF. The CDR3 coding sequence is TGTGCCAGCAGCCCGACAGTCACAGATACGCAGTATTTT.

The chain has TRBV5-1 and TRBJ1-2, with no clear D. V dropped 0 bases and J dropped 8 bases, with 11 bases sitting between them. This CDR3 contains 13 residues. The germline CDR1 and CDR2 sequences are SGHRS and YFSETQ. The CDR3 spells CASSLGLSGGYTF. The CDR3 coding sequence is TGCGCCAGCAGCTTGGGTCTTTCGGGAGGCTACACCTTC. The variable domain in full, completed from reference TRBV5-1 and TRBJ1-2, reads KAGVTQTPRYLIKTRGQQVTLSCSPISGHRSVSWYQQTPGQGLQFLFEYFSETQRNKGNFPGRFSGRQFSNSRSEMNVSTLELGDSALYLCASSLGLSGGYTFGSGTRLTVV.

This clonotype was seen a few times. The V and J genes are TRBV20-1 and TRBJ2-7; no clear D. CDR3 length equals 15 residues. V gave up 0 bases and J gave up 3 bases, with 15 bases separating them. Germline V lookup: CDR1 DFQATT, CDR2 SNEGSKA (reference sequence). CDR3 nucleotide sequence: TGCAGTGCTAGAGATAAATCCCGAACCCACTACGAGCAGTACTTC. This gives the protein CSARDKSRTHYEQYF.

This clonotype showed up just a few times. This chain joins TRBV20-1 and TRBJ2-7; 10 positions match TRBD2. Germline CDR1 is DFQATT and CDR2 is SNEGSKA (reference sequence). The CDR3 runs 14 residues. The ends lost 6 bases at V and 9 bases at J; junction bases unmatched: 14. The CDR3 nucleotides are TGCAGTGCATACTCTAGCGGGGGCCCAGGGGGGCAGTACTTC. It translates to CSAYSSGGPGGQYF.

This sequence joins TRBV28 and TRBJ2-7; 10 bases agree with TRBD1. Germline values: CDR1 MDHEN, CDR2 SYDVKM. The junction had 3 bases not matched to a gene; V was cut back by 6 bases and J by 4 bases. This CDR3 comprises 13 residues. CDR3 loop: CASRRDRGYEQYF. The CDR3 DNA follows: TGTGCCAGCAGGCGGGACAGGGGTTACGAGCAGTACTTC.

As to this clonotype: One end of the junction does not line up with germline, which may come from a read error. The V call is TRBV6-8, the J call TRBJ2-5; the D gene is possibly TRBD1 (5 bases). Germline V gene sequence: CDR1 MNHGY, CDR2 SAAAGT. The CDR3 totals 11 residues. CDR3 sequence reads: CSSREQETQYF. DNA of the CDR3: TGTTCCAGCAGGGAACAAGAGACCCAGTACTTC.

This clonotype showed up just a few times. This chain connects TRBV5-6 to TRBJ1-2; D not certain. Germline V gene sequence: CDR1 SGHDT, CDR2 YYEEEE. There are 14 residues in the CDR3. Trimming shortened V by 0 bases and J by 2 bases, and 8 bases separated the two germline ends. The CDR3: CASSLEGGNYGYTF. The DNA of the CDR3 is TGTGCCAGCAGCTTGGAAGGCGGAAACTATGGCTACACCTTC.

This clonotype has only a few counts. This rearrangement joins TRBV28 to TRBJ2-7; 8 nucleotides line up with TRBD1. V gave up 3 bases and J gave up 0 bases; unmatched junction bases: 7. This CDR3 is 16 amino acids long. Germline values: CDR1 MDHEN, CDR2 SYDVKM. The CDR3 reads CASSLGRGLDSYEQYF. For the CDR3, the DNA is TGTGCCAGCAGTTTGGGCAGGGGGCTGGACTCCTACGAGCAGTACTTC.

This chain connects TRBV28 to TRBJ2-6; perhaps TRBD2 as D (6 bases). This CDR3 contains 18 residues. Germline loops: CDR1 MDHEN, CDR2 SYDVKM. The V end lost 5 bases, the J end lost 0 bases, and 17 bases lay between the germline ends. The CDR3 loop reads CASSTSGLHSSGANVLTF. Here the CDR3 DNA reads TGTGCCAGCAGTACATCGGGACTCCATTCCTCTGGGGCCAACGTCCTGACTTTC. The full variable domain, completed using reference TRBV28 and TRBJ2-6, is DVKVTQSSRYLVKRTGEKVFLECVQDMDHENMFWYRQDPGLGLRLIYFSYDVKMKEKGDIPEGYSVSREKKERFSLILESASTNQTSMYLCASSTSGLHSSGANVLTFGAGSRLTVL.

The CDR3 reads CASSSQGTGELFF. CDR3 coding DNA: TGTGCCAGCAGCTCTCAGGGTACCGGGGAGCTGTTTTTT. The gene calls are TRBV7-2 and TRBJ2-2; TRBD1 is a possible D gene (5 bases). Germline values: CDR1 SGHTA, CDR2 FQGNSA. The germline V and J ends were trimmed by 4 bases and 5 bases, with 8 bases remaining between them. The CDR3 has 13 residues.

This clonotype was seen just once. The chain joins TRBV27 to TRBJ2-3; 14 bases agree with TRBD2. CDR3 size: 17 residues. Germline V gene data show CDR1 as MNHEY and CDR2 as SMNVEV (reference sequence). Trimming cost V 6 bases and J 3 bases; bases outside gene matches: 8. In nucleotides, the CDR3 is TGTGCCAGCAGAGGGACTAGCGGGAGCCCCGGGACAGATACGCAGTATTTT. Protein product: CASRGTSGSPGTDTQYF.

This clonotype occurred a few times. This sequence joins TRBV19 and TRBJ2-7; D is uncertain. The V gene's germline CDR1 is LNHDA and CDR2 SQIVND (reference sequence). There are 14 residues in the CDR3. V was clipped by 5 bases and J by 3 bases, with 14 bases between them. CDR3 amino acids: CASSPTRTFYEQYF. The CDR3 region has the DNA TGTGCCAGTAGTCCGACTCGGACCTTCTACGAGCAGTACTTC.

The chain uses TRBV5-1 and TRBJ2-1; D remains ambiguous. This CDR3 is 11 amino acids long. V shed 3 bases and J shed 6 bases, with 4 bases lying between them. Germline values: CDR1 SGHRS, CDR2 YFSETQ. The DNA of the CDR3 is TGCGCCAGCAGCTCTTTCAATGAGCAGTTCTTC. Translated, it gives CASSSFNEQFF.

V is TRBV7-9 and J is TRBJ2-3; 10 bases are shared with TRBD2. Per the germline V gene, CDR1 is SEHNR and CDR2 is FQNEAQ (reference sequence). The CDR3 is 17 residues long. Trimming at V came to 2 bases and at J to 5 bases, leaving 10 bases not matched to a gene. CDR3 bases: TGTGCCAGCAGCTTACCCCCCGGGACTAGCGTGGGAGATACGCAGTATTTT. It yields the protein CASSLPPGTSVGDTQYF.

The rearrangement joins TRBV9 to TRBJ2-1; perhaps TRBD2 as D (5 bases). The length of the CDR3 is 13 residues. Trimming removed 2 bases from V and 7 bases from J, with 10 bases in between. Germline CDR1 SGDLS, CDR2 YYNGEE. CDR3 region: CASSVGARNEQFF. The CDR3 DNA reads TGTGCCAGCAGCGTGGGAGCGAGGAATGAGCAGTTCTTC.

Details on this clonotype: This clone may be a read error of a much larger clone one base away. The chain is built from TRBV7-2 and TRBJ1-2; D is unresolved. Trimming pared 4 bases from V and 2 bases from J, leaving 8 bases between. The CDR3 sequence is 13 residues long. Germline-derived CDR1 and CDR2 are SGHTA and FQGNSA. CDR3 DNA sequence: TGTGCCAGCAGCTCGTACACCAACTATGGCTACACCTTC. As protein: CASSSYTNYGYTF. Variable domain in full (rest from reference TRBV7-2 and TRBJ1-2): GAGVSQSPSNKVTEKGKDVELRCDPISGHTALYWYRQSLGQGLEFLIYFQGNSAPDKSGLPSDRFSAERTGGSVSTLTIQRTQQEDSAVYLCASSSYTNYGYTFGSGTRLTVV.

Within the sample, this clonotype is large. The rearrangement uses TRBV29-1 and TRBJ2-7; 10 bases line up with TRBD1. With 7 bases clipped from V and 5 bases from J, the junction kept 11 bases outside the gene matches. Germline lookup yields CDR1 SQVTM and CDR2 ANQGSEA. The CDR3 is 14 residues long. The CDR3 spells CSGQGAGGRNEQYF. Written as DNA, the CDR3 is TGCAGCGGACAGGGGGCCGGCGGGCGCAACGAGCAGTACTTC.

The sample holds a few counts of this clonotype. The chain links TRBV7-9 to TRBJ1-1, with D uncertain. Germline assignment: CDR1 SEHNR and CDR2 FQNEAQ (reference sequence). V was shortened by 1 base and J by 2 bases, with 8 bases between the two germline ends. CDR3 size: 14 residues. CDR3 sequence: CASSLDGVNTEAFF. The DNA of the CDR3 is TGTGCCAGCAGCTTAGATGGAGTTAACACTGAAGCTTTCTTT.

Judged by abundance, this clonotype is medium-sized (0.01 to 0.1%). V is TRBV6-1 and J is TRBJ2-2; possibly TRBD2 for D (5 bases). The CDR3 is 12 amino acids. Germline CDR1 and CDR2: MNHNS and SASEGT. Trimming stripped 8 bases from V and 3 bases from J, with 7 bases between. CDR3: CASAGYTGELFF. CDR3 nucleotide sequence: TGTGCCAGCGCGGGTTACACCGGGGAGCTGTTTTTT.

This clonotype was detected only a few times. V and J are TRBV18 and TRBJ1-3, with D uncertain. This CDR3 region has 14 residues. V was trimmed by 6 bases and J by 0 bases, leaving 9 bases between them. CDR1 and CDR2 (germline): KGHSH, LQKENI. The CDR3 coding sequence is TGTGCCAGCTCCCCAGGAAACTCTGGAAACACCATATATTTT. Translation gives CASSPGNSGNTIYF.

This sequence joins TRBV12-3 or TRBV12-4 and TRBJ1-6; TRBD1 agrees at 8 bases. The CDR3 is 14 residues long. V shed 8 bases and J 9 bases; nucleotides not matched to a gene: 9. The DNA of the CDR3 is TGTGCCAGCGCTACACAGGGGGGGGGTTCACCCCTCCACTTT. The encoded protein is CASATQGGGSPLHF.

This clonotype was detected once. The CDR3 ends on some other residue instead of the conserved phenylalanine or tryptophan, so this is likely a read error. This chain uses TRBV19 with TRBJ1-4, with D possibly TRBD1 on 6 matching bases. CDR1 LNHDA and CDR2 SQIVND come from the germline V gene (reference sequence). Trimming shortened V by 9 bases and J by 2 bases, and 13 bases separated the two germline ends. CDR3 length: 14 amino acids. The CDR3 protein is CASLDRTTNEKLFL. The CDR3 bases are TGTGCCAGCCTGGACAGAACCACTAATGAAAAACTGTTTCTT.

The V gene is TRBV12-3 or TRBV12-4, the J gene TRBJ1-5; D possibly corresponds to TRBD1 (5 bases). The CDR3 has 14 residues. The V gene lost 8 bases and the J gene lost 7 bases, with 18 bases spanning the gap. The CDR3 nucleotides read TGTGCCAGCGGTACGCAGGGCTCTGGACAGCCCCAGCATTTT. Its translation is CASGTQGSGQPQHF.

In this sample, this clonotype is medium-sized (0.01 to 0.1%). The chain carries TRBV7-2 and TRBJ2-5; 9 bases map to TRBD1. The CDR3 is 16 amino acids. Germline V lookup: CDR1 SGHTA, CDR2 FQGNSA. Germline trimming cut 6 bases from V and 0 bases from J; bases unmatched to any gene: 8. The CDR3 reads CASSGQGTTYQETQYF. DNA of the CDR3: TGTGCCAGCAGTGGACAGGGGACCACGTACCAAGAGACCCAGTACTTC.